Each of the 29 T cell receptor beta chains below was sequenced from the same sample in a study of cytomegalovirus exposure and HLA in healthy donors. Primers included in the PCR were 60 Vbeta and 13 Jbeta primers. Data came from immunoSEQ multiplex PCR; TCRdb stores just in-frame clones and leaves some out. Altogether 200,000 to 250,000 clones are present, about 72% being singletons, with the ten largest covering around 4%. The sequencing sample was made of PBMCs. The receptors originated from a male donor in good health and CMV-seronegative.

The J gene is TRBJ1-4, the V gene TRBV15; D is undetermined. CDR1 and CDR2 from the germline V gene are LNHNV and YYDKDF (reference sequence). This CDR3 spans 14 amino acids. Trimming removed 4 bases from V and 8 bases from J, with 14 bases in between. The CDR3 reads CATSKSEHGEKLFF. The CDR3 region has the DNA TGTGCCACCAGCAAATCGGAACACGGGGAAAAACTGTTTTTT.

This sequence joins TRBV9 and TRBJ2-1, with D possibly being TRBD2 (5 bases). The germline V gene encodes CDR1 SGDLS and CDR2 YYNGEE. The CDR3 runs to 13 residues. V lost 3 bases and J lost 5, with 9 bases in between. The DNA of the CDR3 is TGTGCCAGCAGCGCGGACTCGAACAATGAGCAGTTCTTC. Encoded protein: CASSADSNNEQFF.

The chain is built from TRBV13 and TRBJ2-1; D is perhaps TRBD2 (7 bases). The CDR3 runs 14 residues. Germline lookup yields CDR1 PRHDT and CDR2 FYEKMQ (reference sequence). V shed 1 base and J shed 7 bases, with 11 bases lying between them. This CDR3 is CASSLEGGQNEQFF. CDR3 sequence (DNA): TGTGCCAGCAGCTTAGAGGGGGGGCAGAATGAGCAGTTCTTC.

The chain uses TRBV4-1 and TRBJ2-7; 9 nucleotides line up with TRBD1. Germline lookup yields CDR1 MGHRA and CDR2 YSYEKL. Unmatched junction bases numbered 4, after V lost 1 base and J lost 3 bases. This CDR3 spans 15 amino acids. The CDR3 region is CASSQADRGNYEQYF. The CDR3 nucleotides read TGCGCCAGCAGCCAAGCTGACAGGGGGAACTACGAGCAGTACTTC.

J is TRBJ2-3 and V is TRBV7-9; a weak D match, TRBD2 (5 bases). Germline V gene sequence: CDR1 SEHNR, CDR2 FQNEAQ (reference sequence). The CDR3 sequence is 14 residues long. Between the trimmed V and J ends, which lost 5 bases and 4 bases, there was a span of 13 bases. The DNA for the CDR3 is TGTGCCAGCAGCCCGCCCCAGCGGTCAGATACGCAGTATTTT. This translates into CASSPPQRSDTQYF.

The rearrangement joins TRBV6-5 to TRBJ1-1; D uncertain. The CDR3 covers 13 residues. From germline, CDR1 is MNHEY and CDR2 SVGAGI. Trimming shortened V by 5 bases and J by 1 base, and 8 bases separated the two germline ends. The CDR3 region is CASSGDQNTEAFF. Written as DNA, the CDR3 is TGTGCCAGCAGTGGAGATCAGAACACTGAAGCTTTCTTT.

This rearrangement joins TRBV19 to TRBJ1-1; D ambiguous. The CDR3 sequence is 13 residues long. CDR1 is LNHDA and CDR2 is SQIVND in the germline V gene (reference sequence). Between the trimmed V and J ends, which lost 6 bases and 7 bases, there was a span of 15 bases. DNA of the CDR3: TGTGCCAGTAGATCATTGGAGGGAGATGAAGCTTTCTTT. Amino acids: CASRSLEGDEAFF.

The chain links TRBV5-1 to TRBJ2-5; 14 nucleotides match TRBD2. The tail of the sequence fits TRBJ2-7 better, so the J call may be wrong. This CDR3 region has 18 residues. Germline values: CDR1 SGHRS, CDR2 YFSETQ. CDR3 DNA sequence: TGCGCCAGCAGCTCCCGACTAGCGGGAGGGGTTCTTCTGGACGAGCAGTACTTC. Its translation: CASSSRLAGGVLLDEQYF.

The V and J genes are TRBV7-9 and TRBJ2-1, with TRBD2 identical over 8 bases. The CDR3 runs to 15 residues. Germline V CDR1 and CDR2: SEHNR, FQNEAQ (reference sequence). After removal of 3 bases from V and 6 bases from J, the junction contained 7 bases not matched to a gene. DNA for the CDR3: TGTGCCAGCAGCTTTAAACGGGAGGGCCGCAATGAGCAGTTCTTC. The encoded protein is CASSFKREGRNEQFF.

V usage is TRBV9 and J usage is TRBJ2-4; 10 nucleotides match TRBD2. Unmatched junction bases numbered 4, after V lost 2 bases and J lost 8 bases. The CDR3 contains 14 residues. Germline CDR1 and CDR2: SGDLS and YYNGEE. The CDR3 loop reads CASSVALAGDIQYF. Here the CDR3 DNA reads TGTGCCAGCAGCGTGGCCCTAGCGGGAGACATTCAGTACTTC.

V gene TRBV7-2 combines with J gene TRBJ1-1; D call uncertain. Trimming removed 11 bases from V and 2 bases from J, with 12 bases in between. Germline values: CDR1 SGHTA, CDR2 FQGNSA. CDR3 size: 12 residues. The CDR3 sequence: CAVVPVNTEAFF. Here the CDR3 DNA reads TGTGCCGTCGTTCCCGTTAACACTGAAGCTTTCTTT.

CDR3 sequence reads: CATKGLGPLQQPQHF. CDR3 bases: TGTGCCACTAAAGGCTTGGGGCCCCTGCAACAGCCCCAGCATTTT. This chain connects TRBV19 to TRBJ1-5, with a tentative D call TRBD1 (5 bases). Between the trimmed V and J ends, which lost 10 bases and 7 bases, there was a span of 23 bases. CDR3 length: 15 residues. Germline V lookup: CDR1 LNHDA, CDR2 SQIVND (reference sequence).

V and J are TRBV9 and TRBJ2-1; a weak D match, TRBD2 (6 bases). The ends were cut back, 3 bases at V and 9 bases at J, with 34 bases in the middle. Germline V gives CDR1 SGDLS, CDR2 YYNGEE. This CDR3 comprises 20 residues. CDR3 residues: CASSAGEGRRDSEAWGEQFF. CDR3 DNA sequence: TGTGCCAGCAGCGCAGGTGAGGGTAGACGGGACTCCGAAGCGTGGGGTGAGCAGTTCTTC.

This clone was observed a few times. The chain carries TRBV27 and TRBJ1-1, with 7 positions matching TRBD1. Germline CDR1 is MNHEY and CDR2 is SMNVEV (reference sequence). The CDR3 is 13 amino acids. J was trimmed by 7 bases and V by 6 bases; bases with no gene match: 8. The CDR3 DNA reads as TGTGCCAGCAGAAAGGACAGGAGTTTTGAAGCTTTCTTT. This gives the protein CASRKDRSFEAFF.

CDR3 coding DNA: TGTGCCAGCAGTTACTCCGGGGGGGCGCGATCGACTGAAGCTTTCTTT. Translated: CASSYSGGARSTEAFF. The V call is TRBV6-5, the J call TRBJ1-1; tentative D call: TRBD1 (6 bases). Germline CDR1 MNHEY, CDR2 SVGAGI. There are 16 residues in the CDR3. V gave up 0 bases and J gave up 5 bases, with 16 bases separating them.

The chain links TRBV14 to TRBJ2-5; 11 bases match TRBD2. J lost 2 bases, V lost 2 bases, and 4 bases had no gene match. CDR3 length equals 16 residues. Germline-derived CDR1 and CDR2 are SGHDN and FVKESK. The DNA for the CDR3 is TGTGCCAGCAGCCAATACACTAGCGGGGGACAAGAGACCCAGTACTTC. Its protein is CASSQYTSGGQETQYF. Using reference TRBV14 and TRBJ2-5 for the parts outside the CDR3, the full variable domain is EAGVTQFPSHSVIEKGQTVTLRCDPISGHDNLYWYRRVMGKEIKFLLHFVKESKQDESGMPNNRFLAERTGGTYSTLKVQPAELEDSGVYFCASSQYTSGGQETQYFGPGTRLLVL.

The V call is TRBV5-1, the J call TRBJ2-2, with TRBD2 identical over 10 bases. Germline V lookup: CDR1 SGHRS, CDR2 YFSETQ. V shed 8 bases and J 6 bases; nucleotides not matched to a gene: 13. This CDR3 region has 16 residues. The CDR3 sequence: CASIPGLAYTSGELFF. The DNA of the CDR3 is TGCGCCAGTATACCGGGACTAGCGTATACGTCCGGGGAGCTGTTTTTT. Together with reference TRBV5-1 and TRBJ2-2, the CDR3 gives the full variable domain: KAGVTQTPRYLIKTRGQQVTLSCSPISGHRSVSWYQQTPGQGLQFLFEYFSETQRNKGNFPGRFSGRQFSNSRSEMNVSTLELGDSALYLCASIPGLAYTSGELFFGEGSRLTVL.

The chain combines TRBV2 with TRBJ1-6; 7 positions match TRBD1. This CDR3 is built from 15 residues. From germline, CDR1 is SNHLY and CDR2 FYNNEI. Trimming cost V 7 bases and J 3 bases; bases outside gene matches: 6. In DNA form, the CDR3 reads TGTGCCAGCACAAAGGCAGGGGGCTATAATTCACCCCTCCACTTT. It yields the protein CASTKAGGYNSPLHF. The whole variable domain, filled in from reference TRBV2 and TRBJ1-6, reads EPEVTQTPSHQVTQMGQEVILRCVPISNHLYFYWYRQILGQKVEFLVSFYNNEISEKSEIFDDQFSVERPDGSNFTLKIRSTKLEDSAMYFCASTKAGGYNSPLHFGNGTRLTVT.

This chain uses TRBV10-2 with TRBJ2-2; no clear D gene. With 10 bases removed from V and 1 base from J, the gap between germline ends came to 4 bases. The CDR3 has 11 amino acids. Germline V gives CDR1 WSHSY, CDR2 SAAADI. CDR3 sequence reads: CATKNTGELFF. In nucleotides, the CDR3 is TGCGCCACCAAGAACACCGGGGAGCTGTTTTTT.

J is TRBJ1-5 and V is TRBV6-6; D is perhaps TRBD1 (5 bases). The CDR3 is made up of 14 amino acids. Germline values: CDR1 MNHNY, CDR2 SVGAGI (reference sequence). V lost 4 bases, J lost 4 bases, and 11 bases lay in between. The CDR3 DNA follows: TGTGCCAGCAGTTCCAGGGAGGGAAATCAGCCCCAGCATTTT. Protein product: CASSSREGNQPQHF.

The V call is TRBV29-1, the J call TRBJ2-7; possible D gene TRBD1, 6 bases. Trimming removed 5 bases from V and 2 bases from J, with 16 bases in between. The CDR3 contains 14 residues. Germline V gene data show CDR1 as SQVTM and CDR2 as ANQGSEA. CDR3: CSVSWTVTAYEQYF. CDR3 DNA: TGCAGCGTTAGCTGGACAGTAACGGCCTACGAGCAGTACTTC.

Worth noting for this clone: The junction and the germline gene differ at one end; a read error may be behind it. The chain carries TRBV7-9 and TRBJ1-4; maybe TRBD1 (6 bases). The germline CDR1 and CDR2 sequences are SEHNR and FQNEAQ (reference sequence). This CDR3 has 14 amino acids. DNA of the CDR3: TGTTCCAGCAGCGCGTCAGGGGCTAATGAAAAACTGTTTTTT. Its protein product is CSSSASGANEKLFF.

This chain connects TRBV28 to TRBJ1-2; D call uncertain. V was pared by 2 bases and J by 8 bases, with 6 bases between. CDR3 size: 11 residues. Germline loops: CDR1 MDHEN, CDR2 SYDVKM. The CDR3 DNA sequence: TGTGCCAGCAGTTTAAGTCTAGGCTACACCTTC. Protein: CASSLSLGYTF.

The rearrangement links TRBV27 to TRBJ2-7, with 8 positions matching TRBD1. V shed 5 bases, J shed 5 bases, and the junction held 8 bases outside the gene matches. Germline CDR1 MNHEY, CDR2 SMNVEV (reference sequence). The CDR3 loop spans 14 amino acids. The CDR3 region is CASSNGRGRDEQYF. The CDR3 region has the DNA TGTGCCAGCAGTAATGGCAGGGGGCGTGACGAGCAGTACTTC.

V usage is TRBV6-5 and J usage is TRBJ2-5; 9 nucleotides agree with TRBD2. Germline-derived CDR1 and CDR2 are MNHEY and SVGAGI. The CDR3 length is 16 residues. With V trimmed by 4 bases and J by 4 bases, 10 bases remained unmatched. The CDR3, as DNA: TGTGCCAGCAGTTCGCGAACTAGCGGGCGGATAGAGACCCAGTACTTC. Translating gives CASSSRTSGRIETQYF.

This chain joins TRBV6-5 and TRBJ1-5, with 8 bases fitting TRBD1. After removal of 5 bases from V and 6 bases from J, the junction contained 9 bases not matched to a gene. Germline lookup yields CDR1 MNHEY and CDR2 SVGAGI. This CDR3 is built from 15 residues. CDR3 residues: CASSGGTGNSQPQHF. The CDR3 DNA follows: TGTGCCAGCAGTGGCGGGACAGGTAATTCTCAGCCCCAGCATTTT.

This chain links TRBV4-3 with TRBJ2-7; 11 bases align to TRBD2. J lost 2 bases, V lost 3 bases, and 0 bases had no gene match. In germline, CDR1 is LGHNA, CDR2 YSLEER. The CDR3 length is 14 residues. The CDR3 nucleotides read TGCGCCAGCAGCCAGACTAGCGGGACCTACGAGCAGTACTTC. Translated: CASSQTSGTYEQYF.

The chain carries TRBV19 and TRBJ1-2; D call uncertain. Germline CDR1 reads LNHDA; CDR2 reads SQIVND (reference sequence). The CDR3 consists of 14 residues. With 2 bases removed from V and 1 base from J, the gap between germline ends came to 8 bases. CDR3 coding DNA: TGTGCCAGTAGTATATCAGGCCGTAACTATGGCTACACCTTC. It is translated as CASSISGRNYGYTF.

This clone was observed a single time. The rearrangement uses TRBV18 and TRBJ2-7, with TRBD2 as a possible D gene (6 bases). The germline V and J ends were trimmed by 1 base and 6 bases, with 16 bases remaining between them. From germline, CDR1 is KGHSH and CDR2 LQKENI. The CDR3 length is 15 residues. CDR3 residues: CASSPRSREVAEQYF. Written as DNA, the CDR3 is TGTGCCAGCTCACCACGTTCCAGGGAGGTGGCCGAGCAGTACTTC. The full variable domain, rest sourced from reference TRBV18 and TRBJ2-7, is NAGVMQNPRHLVRRRGQEARLRCSPMKGHSHVYWYRQLPEEGLKFMVYLQKENIIDESGMPKERFSAEFPKEGPSILRIQQVVRGDSAAYFCASSPRSREVAEQYFGPGTRLTVT.